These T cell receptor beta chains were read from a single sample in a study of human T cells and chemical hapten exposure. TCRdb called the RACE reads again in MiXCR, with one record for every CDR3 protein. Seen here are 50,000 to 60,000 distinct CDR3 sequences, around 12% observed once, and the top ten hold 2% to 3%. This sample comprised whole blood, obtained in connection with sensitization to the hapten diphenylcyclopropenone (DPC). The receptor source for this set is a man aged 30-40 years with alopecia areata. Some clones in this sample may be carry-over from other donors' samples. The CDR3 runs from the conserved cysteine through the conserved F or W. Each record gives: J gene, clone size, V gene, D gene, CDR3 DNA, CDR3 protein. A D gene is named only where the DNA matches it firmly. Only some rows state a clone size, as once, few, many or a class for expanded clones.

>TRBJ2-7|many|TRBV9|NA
TGTGCCAGCAGCGTAGACGCAGGGGGGTACGAGCAGTACTTC
CASSVDAGGYEQYF
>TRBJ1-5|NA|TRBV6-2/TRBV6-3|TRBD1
TGTGCCAGCAGTTACATGACAGGGGCGGCGGAGCCCCAGCATTTT
CASSYMTGAAEPQHF
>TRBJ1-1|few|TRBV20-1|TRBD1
TGCAGTGCTAGATACCCGACAGGGGGCACTGAAGCTTTCTTT
CSARYPTGGTEAFF
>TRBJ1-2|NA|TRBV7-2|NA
TGTGCCAGCAGCCTCGGCTGGGCCGAGGGGTATGGCTACACCTTC
CASSLGWAEGYGYTF
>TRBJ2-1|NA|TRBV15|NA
TGTGCCACCAGTCTTCACACTGGAGCCTACTCCTACAATGAGCAGTTCTTC
CATSLHTGAYSYNEQFF
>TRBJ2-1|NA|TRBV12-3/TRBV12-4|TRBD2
TGTGCCTCTAGACTAGCGACGACCTACAATGAGCAGTTCTTC
CASRLATTYNEQFF
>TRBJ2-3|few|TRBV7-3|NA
TGTGCCAGCAGCCCGAGAGCTACATCCACAGATACGCAGTATTTT
CASSPRATSTDTQYF
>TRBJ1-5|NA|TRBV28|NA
TGTGCCAGCAGTTTAAAGGCTCAGCCCCAGCATTTT
CASSLKAQPQHF
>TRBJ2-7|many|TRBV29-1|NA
TGCAGCGTTTGGGACTCCTACGAGCAGTACTTC
CSVWDSYEQYF
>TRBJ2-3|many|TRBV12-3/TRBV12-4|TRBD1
TGTGCCAGCAGCCGCGGACAGGGGACGGGAGATACGCAGTATTTT
CASSRGQGTGDTQYF
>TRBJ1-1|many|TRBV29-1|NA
TGCAGCGTCGATACCCCCTTTAGTGAGAGCACTGAAGCTTTCTTT
CSVDTPFSESTEAFF
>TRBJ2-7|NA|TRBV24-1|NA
TGTGCCACCAGTGATACAGGGAACTACGAGCAGTACTTC
CATSDTGNYEQYF
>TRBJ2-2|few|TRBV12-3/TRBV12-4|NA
TGTGCCAGCAGTTTAAGAGGCAGGAACACCGGGGAGCTGTTTTTT
CASSLRGRNTGELFF
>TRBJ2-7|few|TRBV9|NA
TGTGCCAGCAGCGGCCGGGCCCGTGACTCCTACGAGCAGTACTTC
CASSGRARDSYEQYF
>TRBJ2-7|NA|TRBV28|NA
TGTGCCAGCAGCCTCCCCCAAACGGCGCAGTACTTC
CASSLPQTAQYF
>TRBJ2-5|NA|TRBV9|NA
TGTGCCAGCAGCGTACGGACACAAGAGACCCAGTACTTC
CASSVRTQETQYF
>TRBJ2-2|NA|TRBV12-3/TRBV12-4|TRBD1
TGTGCCAGCAGTTTTAGTGGGGACAGGGCTTACGGGGAGCTGTTTTTT
CASSFSGDRAYGELFF
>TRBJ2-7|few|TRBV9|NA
TGTGCCAGCAGCCCCTCAGGAGCGGGTGGCGACGAGCAGTACTTC
CASSPSGAGGDEQYF
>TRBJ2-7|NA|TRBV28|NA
TGTGCCAGCAGTTTAGGTCAGGCCCCGTACGAGCAGTACTTC
CASSLGQAPYEQYF
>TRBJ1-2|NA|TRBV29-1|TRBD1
TGCAGCGTCCAGACAGGGGGCTATGGCTACACCTTC
CSVQTGGYGYTF
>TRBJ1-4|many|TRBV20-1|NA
TGCAGTGCTAGACGACAGGTCCCGAATGAAAAACTGTTTTTT
CSARRQVPNEKLFF
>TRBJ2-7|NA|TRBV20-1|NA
TGCAGTGCTGGAGACGTAGGCGACGAGCAGTACTTC
CSAGDVGDEQYF
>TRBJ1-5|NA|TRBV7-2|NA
TGTGCCAGCAGCTCAACAGGCAATCAGCCCCAGCATTTT
CASSSTGNQPQHF
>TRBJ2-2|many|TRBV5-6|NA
TGTGCCAGCAGCTTTCGGCAGGCCTACACCGGGGAGCTGTTTTTT
CASSFRQAYTGELFF
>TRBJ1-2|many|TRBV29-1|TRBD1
TGCAGCGCCCCACGCTCCGGACAGGGGGCTTCTGGCTACACCTTC
CSAPRSGQGASGYTF
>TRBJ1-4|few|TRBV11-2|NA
TGTGCCAGCAGCTTTGGGGGGGCCGGTAATGAAAAACTGTTTTTT
CASSFGGAGNEKLFF
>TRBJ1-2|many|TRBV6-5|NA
TGTGCCAGCAGCCAACGCCGAAATAACTATGGCTACACCTTC
CASSQRRNNYGYTF
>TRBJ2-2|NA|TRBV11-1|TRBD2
TGTGCCAGCACCTCCAGGGAGGGTCGGAACACCGGGGAGCTGTTTTTT
CASTSREGRNTGELFF
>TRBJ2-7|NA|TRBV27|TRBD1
TGTGCCAGCAGTTCCAGGACAGGGTGGGAGCAGTACTTC
CASSSRTGWEQYF
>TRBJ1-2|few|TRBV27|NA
TGTGCCAGCAGTTTAGGAGGGAGCGGCTACACCTTC
CASSLGGSGYTF
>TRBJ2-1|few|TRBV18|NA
TGTGCCAGCTCTCCCACGGCCAAAAATGAGCAGTTCTTC
CASSPTAKNEQFF
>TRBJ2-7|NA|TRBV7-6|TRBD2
TGTGCCAGCAGCTTAGTCCAGGCGGGGGGCACCTACGAGCAGTACTTC
CASSLVQAGGTYEQYF
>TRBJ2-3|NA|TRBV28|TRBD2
TGTGCCAGCAGGGTAGGCCTAGCGGCTAGCACAGATACGCAGTATTTT
CASRVGLAASTDTQYF